A single TCR beta chain is shown here with its context. The data were taken from a study of blood T cells in healthy people across ages. Using a J-beta primer mix together with a sample-barcoded 5' primer, a second PCR was run for roughly 6 to 12 cycles. Each of the cDNA molecules was tagged by a template-switch adaptor with 12 random nucleotides. Using its own MiXCR run on the 5' RACE reads, TCRdb lists one record per CDR3 protein. The data contain around 1.5 million distinct CDR3 sequences, around 39% of them singletons. After removal of 9 bases from V and 8 bases from J, the junction contained 15 bases not matched to a gene. The CDR3 spans 14 residues. Whenever a sample was processed, at least 6.5 million PBMCs were isolated. A minimum of 5 micrograms of total RNA was extracted per sample.

Material for sequencing was blood. This receptor was identified in a young woman in good health. This rearrangement joins TRBV12-3 or TRBV12-4 to TRBJ1-2, with TRBD1 matching over 7 bases. The CDR3 here is CASATGNWVKGYTF. The CDR3, as DNA: TGTGCCAGTGCGACAGGGAACTGGGTGAAGGGCTACACCTTC.